This section outlines one T cell receptor beta chain sequence together with its context. This sample is drawn from a study of blood T cell repertoires in COVID-19. Clones were sequenced by immunoSEQ multiplex PCR, and TCRdb holds only the in-frame ones, with some missing. The profile shows roughly 260,000 clones, approximately 85% of them singletons. Clinical history reported by participants formed the basis on which cohorts were assigned. Material for sequencing was PBMCs or T cells enriched from blood (not recorded which). This TCR was recovered from a woman between 45 and 60 years old who had recovered from COVID-19.

Written as DNA, the CDR3 is TGTGCCAGCAGCAGGGACAGCCTCATCTATGGCTACACCTTC. Translated, it gives CASSRDSLIYGYTF. The chain has TRBV7-9 and TRBJ1-2, with TRBD1 identical over 7 bases. This CDR3 is built from 14 residues. Trimming removed 5 bases from V and 4 bases from J; junction bases left unmatched: 7. Germline CDR1 SEHNR, CDR2 FQNEAQ (reference sequence).